Each of the 27 T cell receptor beta chains below was sequenced from the same sample in a study of cytomegalovirus exposure and HLA in healthy donors. PCR primers comprised 60 Vbeta and 13 Jbeta primers. Produced via immunoSEQ multiplex PCR; TCRdb's table is partial and in-frame only. The table has about 190,000 clones, more than 75% seen once; the top ten hold approximately 1.5%. Sequencing was carried out using PBMCs. The origin of the receptors is a woman under 30 in good health and CMV-seronegative.

The CDR3 DNA follows: TGTGCCAGCAGCCGGGAGGGACTAGCGGACTACAATGAGCAGTTCTTC. This gives the protein CASSREGLADYNEQFF. The chain employs TRBV4-2 and TRBJ2-1; the match to TRBD2 covers 11 bases. CDR1 is LGHNA and CDR2 is YNFKEQ in the germline V gene. There are 16 residues in the CDR3. V trimming: 4 bases; J trimming: 3 bases; junction bases outside the gene matches: 5.

The V gene is TRBV7-9, the J gene TRBJ2-7; D not certain. Trimming pared 3 bases from V and 3 bases from J, leaving 6 bases between. CDR1 and CDR2 (germline): SEHNR, FQNEAQ (reference sequence). The CDR3 has 12 residues. The CDR3 nucleotides read TGTGCCAGCAGCTTCTCGGTCTACGAGCAGTACTTC. This translates into CASSFSVYEQYF. Drawing the rest from reference TRBV7-9 and TRBJ2-7, the complete variable domain is DTGVSQNPRHKITKRGQNVTFRCDPISEHNRLYWYRQTLGQGPEFLTYFQNEAQLEKSRLLSDRFSAERPKGSFSTLEIQRTEQGDSAMYLCASSFSVYEQYFGPGTRLTVT.

This chain uses TRBV28 with TRBJ1-1, with TRBD1 matching over 7 bases. In germline, CDR1 is MDHEN, CDR2 SYDVKM. CDR3 length: 18 amino acids. V lost 1 base and J lost 1; bases outside the gene matches: 12. CDR3 loop: CASSLSPGGYRRNTEAFF. Here the CDR3 DNA reads TGTGCCAGCAGTTTATCGCCAGGGGGGTATCGTAGGAACACTGAAGCTTTCTTT.

This clone was counted once. This rearrangement joins TRBV19 to TRBJ1-5, with D maybe TRBD1 (6 bases). Germline values: CDR1 LNHDA, CDR2 SQIVND (reference sequence). Trimming left V 6 bases short and J 7 bases short, with 7 bases between. The CDR3 spans 11 residues. The CDR3 DNA sequence: TGTGCCAGTAGGCAGGGGCAGCCCCAGCATTTT. This encodes CASRQGQPQHF.

The V call is TRBV28, the J call TRBJ1-6; D remains ambiguous. The CDR3 covers 13 residues. CDR1 and CDR2 (germline): MDHEN, SYDVKM. With 6 bases removed from V and 6 bases from J, the gap between germline ends came to 9 bases. CDR3 amino acids: CASSTPGNSPLHF. The CDR3, as DNA: TGTGCCAGCAGCACCCCGGGTAATTCACCCCTCCACTTT.

In DNA, the CDR3 is TGTGCCAGCAGGCGACCTTCACAGGGGAACACTGAAGCTTTCTTT. This gives the protein CASRRPSQGNTEAFF. This chain joins TRBV28 and TRBJ1-1; D perhaps matches TRBD1 (6 bases). The germline CDR1 and CDR2 sequences are MDHEN and SYDVKM. V lost 6 bases, J lost 1 base, and 15 bases lay in between. The CDR3 length is 15 residues.

The CDR3 protein is CASNPAGGPGGELFF. The CDR3 DNA reads as TGTGCCAGTAACCCAGCGGGGGGTCCGGGCGGGGAGCTGTTTTTT. The J gene is TRBJ2-2, the V gene TRBV19, with 9 bases matching TRBD2. Germline V gene lookup returns CDR1 LNHDA and CDR2 SQIVND (reference sequence). The CDR3 has 15 amino acids. The V and J ends lost 7 bases and 7 bases, in that order; junction bases with no gene match: 10.

This chain joins TRBV27 and TRBJ1-4, with D possibly TRBD1 on 5 matching bases. The germline V gene encodes CDR1 MNHEY and CDR2 SMNVEV (reference sequence). The V and J ends lost 4 bases and 6 bases respectively, with 18 bases between them. The CDR3 sequence is 16 residues long. CDR3 in amino acids: CASSSTVEGTHEKLFF. DNA of the CDR3: TGTGCCAGCAGTTCGACCGTGGAGGGGACGCATGAAAAACTGTTTTTT.

The genes are TRBV5-1 and TRBJ2-5; D gene ambiguous. This CDR3 contains 12 residues. Germline V gives CDR1 SGHRS, CDR2 YFSETQ. The V gene lost 4 bases and the J gene lost 4 bases, with 8 bases spanning the gap. CDR3 in amino acids: CASSLVGETQYF. The CDR3 DNA reads as TGCGCCAGCAGCCTAGTGGGAGAGACCCAGTACTTC. The full variable domain, with the rest looked up from reference TRBV5-1 and TRBJ2-5, is KAGVTQTPRYLIKTRGQQVTLSCSPISGHRSVSWYQQTPGQGLQFLFEYFSETQRNKGNFPGRFSGRQFSNSRSEMNVSTLELGDSALYLCASSLVGETQYFGPGTRLLVL.

The chain couples TRBV7-2 to TRBJ1-1; D remains ambiguous. The V end was cut by 3 bases, the J end by 1 base, with 3 bases between. Per the germline V gene, CDR1 is SGHTA and CDR2 is FQGNSA. The CDR3 is made up of 12 amino acids. DNA for the CDR3: TGTGCCAGCAGCTTCGGGAACACTGAAGCTTTCTTT. It translates to CASSFGNTEAFF.

This clone was observed a few times. The V call is TRBV5-1, the J call TRBJ1-1; D ambiguous. Trimming removed 0 bases at V and 2 bases at J, with 11 bases between. From germline, CDR1 is SGHRS and CDR2 YFSETQ. The CDR3 totals 15 residues. CDR3 bases: TGCGCCAGCAGCTTGGATCCGGGGTCAAACACTGAAGCTTTCTTT. The encoded protein is CASSLDPGSNTEAFF.

This sequence joins TRBV12-5 and TRBJ2-1; the match to TRBD2 covers 14 bases. Unmatched junction bases numbered 3, after V lost 2 bases and J lost 6 bases. CDR1 and CDR2 (germline): LGHNT, FRNRAP. The CDR3 is 16 residues long. The chain's CDR3 is CASGLTGTSGSNEQFF. CDR3 in DNA: TGTGCTAGTGGTTTGACCGGGACTAGCGGGAGCAATGAGCAGTTCTTC. Combining the CDR3 with reference TRBV12-5 and TRBJ2-1 gives the whole variable domain DARVTQTPRHKVTEMGQEVTMRCQPILGHNTVFWYRQTMMQGLELLAYFRNRAPLDDSGMPKDRFSAEMPDATLATLKIQPSEPRDSAVYFCASGLTGTSGSNEQFFGPGTRLTVL.

The chain couples TRBV5-6 to TRBJ2-1; TRBD1 agrees at 9 bases. The V and J ends lost 2 bases and 3 bases, in that order; junction bases with no gene match: 6. Germline assignment: CDR1 SGHDT and CDR2 YYEEEE. The CDR3 spans 16 residues. DNA for the CDR3: TGTGCCAGCAGCTTTAGGACAGGGGCTAGCTACAATGAGCAGTTCTTC. This codes for CASSFRTGASYNEQFF.

V usage is TRBV28 and J usage is TRBJ2-1; D unresolved. The V end lost 6 bases, the J end lost 5 bases, and 5 bases lay between the germline ends. From germline, CDR1 is MDHEN and CDR2 SYDVKM. CDR3 length equals 11 residues. DNA for the CDR3: TGTGCCAGCAGATCCAACAATGAGCAGTTCTTC. Protein: CASRSNNEQFF.

As for this clone: A junction boundary mismatches the germline segment, possibly from a read error. This sequence joins TRBV11-1 and TRBJ2-1; tentative D call: TRBD2 (5 bases). The CDR3 is 17 amino acids. The germline CDR1 and CDR2 sequences are SGHAT and FQDESV (reference sequence). DNA of the CDR3: TGTGCCAGCAGTTCTGGGGTAGGTGCTAGCTCCGACAATGAGCAGTTCTTC. It codes for CASSSGVGASSDNEQFF.

The gene calls are TRBV6-5 and TRBJ1-5; 9 bases line up with TRBD1. J gave up 6 bases and V 6 bases, and 6 bases lay outside the gene matches. In germline, CDR1 is MNHEY, CDR2 SVGAGI. The CDR3 covers 14 residues. CDR3 sequence (DNA): TGTGCCAGCAGATCAACAGGGGGCAGTCAGCCCCAGCATTTT. Protein sequence: CASRSTGGSQPQHF.

The sample holds one count of this clone. V is TRBV27 and J is TRBJ2-7; 8 nucleotides match TRBD1. The CDR3 contains 13 residues. J was trimmed by 4 bases and V by 4 bases; bases with no gene match: 3. The germline CDR1 and CDR2 sequences are MNHEY and SMNVEV (reference sequence). CDR3 DNA sequence: TGTGCCAGCAGTTCCGGGACAGGTTACGAGCAGTACTTC. Protein: CASSSGTGYEQYF.

V is TRBV5-4 and J is TRBJ2-5; maybe TRBD2 (7 bases). CDR1 and CDR2 (germline): SGHNT, YYREEE (reference sequence). Trimming removed 4 bases from V and 4 bases from J, with 14 bases in between. The CDR3 is 14 amino acids. The CDR3 sequence: CASSQRGGIETQYF. The DNA for the CDR3 is TGTGCCAGCAGCCAAAGGGGGGGCATAGAGACCCAGTACTTC.

This chain joins TRBV4-1 and TRBJ2-1; 8 bases are shared with TRBD2. Germline V gene lookup returns CDR1 MGHRA and CDR2 YSYEKL. CDR3 length equals 18 residues. Trimming at V came to 0 bases and at J to 3 bases, leaving 10 bases not matched to a gene. CDR3 nucleotide sequence: TGCGCCAGCAGCCAAGAAGGTCTCGCGGGGGGCGGCTACAATGAGCAGTTCTTC. Its translation is CASSQEGLAGGGYNEQFF.

V gene TRBV28 combines with J gene TRBJ2-7; weak D call: TRBD1 (6 bases). The CDR3 spans 16 residues. CDR1 and CDR2 from the germline V gene are MDHEN and SYDVKM. Trimming left V 5 bases short and J 0 bases short, with 17 bases between. In DNA form, the CDR3 reads TGTGCCAGCAGTCCTCGAGGACAGCCGAGCTCCTACGAGCAGTACTTC. This gives the protein CASSPRGQPSSYEQYF.

The chain has TRBV27 and TRBJ2-1, with 8 bases identical to TRBD1. V gave up 5 bases and J gave up 4 bases; unmatched junction bases: 13. CDR3 length: 17 residues. In germline, CDR1 is MNHEY, CDR2 SMNVEV (reference sequence). The CDR3 protein is CASSQYGQGGLYNEQFF. CDR3 bases: TGTGCCAGCAGTCAATACGGACAGGGCGGGCTGTACAATGAGCAGTTCTTC.

The genes are TRBV27 and TRBJ2-5; D perhaps matches TRBD2 (6 bases). V was clipped by 4 bases and J by 9 bases, with 21 bases between them. Germline CDR1 reads MNHEY; CDR2 reads SMNVEV (reference sequence). The CDR3 consists of 15 residues. In DNA form, the CDR3 reads TGTGCCAGCAGTTCCGTATTTGGTAGCGGCGGGGCCCAGTACTTC. Translated, it gives CASSSVFGSGGAQYF.

The gene calls are TRBV4-2 and TRBJ2-5; 13 bases agree with TRBD2. The CDR3 spans 19 residues. Germline V gene lookup returns CDR1 LGHNA and CDR2 YNFKEQ. The J segment lost 5 bases and the V segment lost 2 bases, leaving 14 bases of the junction unmatched. This CDR3 reads CASSQSGNYRTSGSETQYF. CDR3 DNA: TGTGCCAGCAGCCAATCCGGAAATTATCGGACTAGCGGGAGTGAGACCCAGTACTTC.

V usage is TRBV7-6 and J usage is TRBJ2-2; 9 positions agree with TRBD1. From germline, CDR1 is SGHVS and CDR2 FNYEAQ. V lost 4 bases, J lost 13 bases, and 13 bases stayed unmatched. This CDR3 has 15 amino acids. The CDR3 spells CASSSNLIGQGRLFF. CDR3 sequence (DNA): TGTGCCAGCAGCTCAAACCTAATTGGACAGGGGAGGCTGTTTTTT.

This clone was counted only a few times. The chain joins TRBV30 to TRBJ2-7; 8 bases are a match to TRBD2. Germline lookup yields CDR1 GTSNPN and CDR2 SVGIG (reference sequence). Trimming took 2 bases from V and 7 from J; bases not matched to a gene: 13. This CDR3 spans 15 amino acids. CDR3 sequence: CAWSLSGERLWEQYF. For the CDR3, the DNA is TGTGCCTGGAGTCTTAGCGGGGAGCGCCTCTGGGAGCAGTACTTC.

The V gene is TRBV5-1, the J gene TRBJ1-4; tentatively, D is TRBD1 (6 bases). Germline CDR1 is SGHRS and CDR2 is YFSETQ. V gave up 6 bases and J gave up 8 bases, with 17 bases separating them. The CDR3 has 14 amino acids. Here the CDR3 reads CASIGQPLWEKLFF. The CDR3 DNA reads TGCGCCAGCATTGGACAGCCACTGTGGGAAAAACTGTTTTTT.

The rearrangement uses TRBV2 and TRBJ2-1, with 7 bases fitting TRBD1. With V trimmed by 6 bases and J by 3 bases, 8 bases remained unmatched. The CDR3 extends over 15 amino acids. Germline loops: CDR1 SNHLY, CDR2 FYNNEI. The CDR3 reads CASRPDRIRYNEQFF. Here the CDR3 DNA reads TGTGCCAGCAGACCGGACAGGATACGCTACAATGAGCAGTTCTTC.